This TCR beta chain derives from a study of blood T cell repertoires in COVID-19. V was clipped by 6 bases and J by 0 bases, with 11 bases between them. This CDR3 spans 15 amino acids. Germline V gene lookup returns CDR1 LNHDA and CDR2 SQIVND (reference sequence). Clones were read by immunoSEQ multiplex PCR, and TCRdb kept only the in-frame ones, dropping some. The repertoire holds about 95,000 clones, with around 87% as singletons. The rearrangement joins TRBV19 to TRBJ1-4; no reliable D call. The receptor was isolated from a human donor in a cohort sampled during active COVID-19. Sequences were obtained from peripheral blood. This chain's CDR3 is CASSLIVATNEKLFF. The DNA of the CDR3 is TGTGCCAGTAGCCTAATAGTTGCAACTAATGAAAAACTGTTTTTT.